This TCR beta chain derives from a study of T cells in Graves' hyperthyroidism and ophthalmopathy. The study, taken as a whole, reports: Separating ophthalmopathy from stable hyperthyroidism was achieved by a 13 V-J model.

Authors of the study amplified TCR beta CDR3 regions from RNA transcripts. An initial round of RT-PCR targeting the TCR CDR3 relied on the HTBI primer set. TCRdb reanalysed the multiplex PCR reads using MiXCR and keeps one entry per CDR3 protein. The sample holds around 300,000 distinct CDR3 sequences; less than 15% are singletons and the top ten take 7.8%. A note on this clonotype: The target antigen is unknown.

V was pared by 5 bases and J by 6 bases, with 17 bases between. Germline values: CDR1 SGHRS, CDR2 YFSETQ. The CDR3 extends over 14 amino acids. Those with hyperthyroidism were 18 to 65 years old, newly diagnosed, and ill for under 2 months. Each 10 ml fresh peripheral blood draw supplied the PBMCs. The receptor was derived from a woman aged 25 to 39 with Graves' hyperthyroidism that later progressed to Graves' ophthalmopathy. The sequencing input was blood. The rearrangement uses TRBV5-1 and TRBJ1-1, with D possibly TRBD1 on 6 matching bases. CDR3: CASSNEGKGAEAFF. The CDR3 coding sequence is TGCGCCAGCAGTAATGAAGGGAAGGGGGCTGAAGCTTTCTTT.